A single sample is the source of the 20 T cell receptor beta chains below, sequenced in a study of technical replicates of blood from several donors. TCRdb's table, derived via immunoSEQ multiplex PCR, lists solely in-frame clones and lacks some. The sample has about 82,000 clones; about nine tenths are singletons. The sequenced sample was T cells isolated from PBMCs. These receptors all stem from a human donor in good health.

The CDR3 DNA sequence: TGTGCCAGCAGCTCGGGACAGGGGAATCAGCCCCAGCATTTT. Its translation: CASSSGQGNQPQHF. V and J are TRBV11-2 and TRBJ1-5, with 10 bases aligning to TRBD1. The CDR3 is 14 amino acids. The germline V gene encodes CDR1 SGHAT and CDR2 FQNNGV. V shed 4 bases, J shed 4 bases, and the junction held 1 base outside the gene matches.

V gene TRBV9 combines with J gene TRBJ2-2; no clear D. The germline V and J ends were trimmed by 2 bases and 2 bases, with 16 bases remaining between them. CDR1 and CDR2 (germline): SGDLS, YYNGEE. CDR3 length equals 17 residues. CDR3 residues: CASSVRSLRGNTGELFF. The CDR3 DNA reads TGTGCCAGCAGCGTTCGATCTTTGCGCGGAAACACCGGGGAGCTGTTTTTT.

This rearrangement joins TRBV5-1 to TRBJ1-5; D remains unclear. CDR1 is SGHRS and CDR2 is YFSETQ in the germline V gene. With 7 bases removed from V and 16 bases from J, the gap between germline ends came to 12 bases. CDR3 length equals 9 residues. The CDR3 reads CASAITLHF. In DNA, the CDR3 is TGCGCCAGCGCTATTACCCTCCATTTT.

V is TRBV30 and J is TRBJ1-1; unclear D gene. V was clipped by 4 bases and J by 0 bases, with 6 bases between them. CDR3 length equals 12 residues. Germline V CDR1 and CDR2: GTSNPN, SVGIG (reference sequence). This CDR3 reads CAWIPMNTEAFF. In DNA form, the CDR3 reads TGTGCCTGGATCCCCATGAACACTGAAGCTTTCTTT.

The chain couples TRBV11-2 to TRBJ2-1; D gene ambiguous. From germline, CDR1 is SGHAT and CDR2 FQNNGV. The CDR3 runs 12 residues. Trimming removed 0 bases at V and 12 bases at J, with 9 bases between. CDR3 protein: CASSLDRQTQFF. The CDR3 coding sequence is TGTGCCAGCAGCTTAGACCGACAAACGCAGTTCTTC.

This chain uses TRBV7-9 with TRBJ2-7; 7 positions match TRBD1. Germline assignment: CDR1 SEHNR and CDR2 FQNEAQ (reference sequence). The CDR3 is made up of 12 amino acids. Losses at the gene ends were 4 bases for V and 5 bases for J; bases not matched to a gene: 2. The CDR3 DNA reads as TGTGCCAGCAGCTCGACAGGGAACGAGCAGTACTTC. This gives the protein CASSSTGNEQYF. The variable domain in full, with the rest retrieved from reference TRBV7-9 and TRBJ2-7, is DTGVSQNPRHKITKRGQNVTFRCDPISEHNRLYWYRQTLGQGPEFLTYFQNEAQLEKSRLLSDRFSAERPKGSFSTLEIQRTEQGDSAMYLCASSSTGNEQYFGPGTRLTVT.

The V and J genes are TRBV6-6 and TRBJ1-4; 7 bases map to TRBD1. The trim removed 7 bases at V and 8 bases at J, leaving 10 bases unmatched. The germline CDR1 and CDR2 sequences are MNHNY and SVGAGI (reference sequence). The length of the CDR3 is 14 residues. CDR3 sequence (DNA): TGTGCCAGCAATGACAGGGAAAGGAGGGAAAAACTGTTTTTT. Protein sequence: CASNDRERREKLFF.

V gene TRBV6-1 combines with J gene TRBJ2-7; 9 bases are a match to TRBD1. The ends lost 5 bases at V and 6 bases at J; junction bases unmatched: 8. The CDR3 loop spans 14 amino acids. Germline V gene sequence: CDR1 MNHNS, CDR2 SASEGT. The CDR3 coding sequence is TGTGCCAGCAGTACCGGGACAGGGACAAGCGAGCAGTACTTC. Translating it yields CASSTGTGTSEQYF.

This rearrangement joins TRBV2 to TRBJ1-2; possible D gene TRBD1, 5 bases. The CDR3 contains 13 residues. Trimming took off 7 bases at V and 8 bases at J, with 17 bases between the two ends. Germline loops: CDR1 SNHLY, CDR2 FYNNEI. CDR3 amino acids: CASMAGPLSGYTF. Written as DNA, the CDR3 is TGTGCCAGCATGGCAGGGCCCTTATCGGGCTACACCTTC.

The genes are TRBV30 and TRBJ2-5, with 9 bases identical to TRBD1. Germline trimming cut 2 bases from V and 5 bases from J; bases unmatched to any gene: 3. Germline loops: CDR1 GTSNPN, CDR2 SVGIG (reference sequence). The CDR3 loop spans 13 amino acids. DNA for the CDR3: TGTGCCTGGAGTCCGGACAGGGGCGAGACCCAGTACTTC. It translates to CAWSPDRGETQYF.

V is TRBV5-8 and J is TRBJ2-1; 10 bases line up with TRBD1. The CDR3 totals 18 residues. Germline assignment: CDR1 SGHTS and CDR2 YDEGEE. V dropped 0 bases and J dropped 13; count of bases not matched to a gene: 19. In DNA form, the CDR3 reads TGTGCCAGCAGCTTGGCCGGTTTAGGGGACAGGGGTTGGTGGGGCCAGTTCTTC. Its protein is CASSLAGLGDRGWWGQFF.

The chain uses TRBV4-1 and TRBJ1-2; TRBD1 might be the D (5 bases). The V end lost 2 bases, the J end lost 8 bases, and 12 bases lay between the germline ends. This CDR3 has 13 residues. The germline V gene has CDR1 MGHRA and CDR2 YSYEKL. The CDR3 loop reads CASSQTGMDGYTF. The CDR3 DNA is TGCGCCAGCAGCCAAACAGGTATGGACGGCTACACCTTC.

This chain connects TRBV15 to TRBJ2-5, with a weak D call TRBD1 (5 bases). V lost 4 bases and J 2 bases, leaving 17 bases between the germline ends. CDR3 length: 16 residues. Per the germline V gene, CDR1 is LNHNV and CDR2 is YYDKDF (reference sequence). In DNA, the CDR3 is TGTGCCACCAGCACCTACCCTGGGGCGGATCAAGAGACCCAGTACTTC. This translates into CATSTYPGADQETQYF.

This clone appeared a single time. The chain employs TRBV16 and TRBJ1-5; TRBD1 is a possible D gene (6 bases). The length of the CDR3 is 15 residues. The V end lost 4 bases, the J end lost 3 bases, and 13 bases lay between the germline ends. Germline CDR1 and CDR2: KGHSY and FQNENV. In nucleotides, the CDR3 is TGTGCCAGCAGCCGCAGCGGACAGCCCAATCAGCCCCAGCATTTT. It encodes CASSRSGQPNQPQHF.

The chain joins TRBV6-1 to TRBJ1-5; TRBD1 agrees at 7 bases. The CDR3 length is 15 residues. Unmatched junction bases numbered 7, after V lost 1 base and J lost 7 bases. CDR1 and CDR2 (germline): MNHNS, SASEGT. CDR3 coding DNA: TGTGCCAGCAGTGAAGGCTTACAGGGGACCCAGCCCCAGCATTTT. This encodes CASSEGLQGTQPQHF.

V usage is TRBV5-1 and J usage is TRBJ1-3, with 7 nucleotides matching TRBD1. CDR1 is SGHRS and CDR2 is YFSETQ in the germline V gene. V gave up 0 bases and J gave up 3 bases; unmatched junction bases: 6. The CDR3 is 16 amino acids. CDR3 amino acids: CASSLDRQGVGNTIYF. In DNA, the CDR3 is TGCGCCAGCAGCTTGGATCGACAGGGCGTTGGAAACACCATATATTTT.

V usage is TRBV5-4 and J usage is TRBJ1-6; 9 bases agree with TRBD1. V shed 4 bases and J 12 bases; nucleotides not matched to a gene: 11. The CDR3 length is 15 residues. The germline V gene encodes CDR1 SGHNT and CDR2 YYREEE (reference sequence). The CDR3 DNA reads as TGTGCCAGCAGCAAGCCGGGACAGGGTGGGGTACCCCTCCACTTT. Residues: CASSKPGQGGVPLHF.

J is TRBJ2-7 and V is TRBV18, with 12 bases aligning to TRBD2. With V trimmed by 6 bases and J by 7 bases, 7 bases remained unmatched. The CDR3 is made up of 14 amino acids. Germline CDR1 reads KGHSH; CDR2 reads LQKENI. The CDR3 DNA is TGTGCCAGCTCCCCGGGACTAGCGGGTCCGGAGCAGTACTTC. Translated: CASSPGLAGPEQYF. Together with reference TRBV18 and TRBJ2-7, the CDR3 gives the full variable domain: NAGVMQNPRHLVRRRGQEARLRCSPMKGHSHVYWYRQLPEEGLKFMVYLQKENIIDESGMPKERFSAEFPKEGPSILRIQQVVRGDSAAYFCASSPGLAGPEQYFGPGTRLTVT.

Written as DNA, the CDR3 is TGTGCCAGTAAATCCGGGACTAGCTTCAATGAGCAGTTCTTC. Residues: CASKSGTSFNEQFF. This chain links TRBV2 with TRBJ2-1; 9 bases are shared with TRBD2. CDR3 length: 14 amino acids. J was trimmed by 6 bases and V by 9 bases; bases with no gene match: 9. Germline V gene lookup returns CDR1 SNHLY and CDR2 FYNNEI.

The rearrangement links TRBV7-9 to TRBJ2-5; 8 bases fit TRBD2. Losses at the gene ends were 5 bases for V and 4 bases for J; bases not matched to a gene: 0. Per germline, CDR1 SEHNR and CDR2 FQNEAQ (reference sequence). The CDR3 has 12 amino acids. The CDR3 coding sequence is TGTGCCAGCAGCAGCGGGGGAGAGACCCAGTACTTC. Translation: CASSSGGETQYF.